The TCR beta chain described here comes from a study of shared clonotypes between healthy human individuals. The data were produced by immunoSEQ multiplex PCR, yet TCRdb's version contains in-frame clones alone and is incomplete. Of millions of clones in the sample, 85% to 95% are singletons; the top ten hold roughly 0.13%. Only Caucasian adults living in Nashville, Tennessee made up the donor group. The CDR3 totals 16 residues. V was pared by 0 bases and J by 3 bases, with 14 bases between. Germline V gene data show CDR1 as MGHRA and CDR2 as YSYEKL. Sequenced sample: naive CD4+ T cells sorted from blood. Subset defined: CD45RA+ positively selected. This clonotype originated in a man younger than 30 in good health. The chain combines TRBV4-1 with TRBJ1-2; D remains unclear. The CDR3 DNA sequence: TGCGCCAGCAGCCAAGATACCCTGAAACAGTACTATGGCTACACCTTC. Translating gives CASSQDTLKQYYGYTF.